These T cell receptor beta chains were read from a single sample in a study of human T cells and chemical hapten exposure. Each CDR3 protein gets one entry after TCRdb re-called the RACE reads with MiXCR. The sample records about 260,000 distinct CDR3 sequences, about 8.6% being singletons. Sequences were derived from whole blood, sampled in connection with sensitization to the hapten diphenylcyclopropenone (DPC). Receptors were obtained from a woman between 40 and 55 years old with alopecia areata. Some clones in this sample may be carry-over from other donors' samples. CDR3s include the opening cysteine and the closing phenylalanine or tryptophan. A D gene is named only where the DNA matches it firmly. Clone sizes are given selectively: once, few, many, or a class where the clone is expanded.

D gene,J gene,V gene,clone size,CDR3 DNA,CDR3 protein
TRBD2,TRBJ2-7,TRBV5-1,-,TGCGCCAGCAGCCTGTTAGCGGGAGGGGACGAGCAGTACTTC,CASSLLAGGDEQYF
-,TRBJ2-6,TRBV5-4,-,TGTGCCAGCAGCTTGGAGGAAGCTGGGGCCAACGTCCTGACTTTC,CASSLEEAGANVLTF
-,TRBJ1-1,TRBV6-1,-,TGTGCCAGCGGACGGCCGATGAACACTGAAGCTTTCTTT,CASGRPMNTEAFF
-,TRBJ2-1,TRBV4-2,-,TGTGCCAGCAGCCAAGATCGACTCCCGCCTTCCAATGAGCAGTTCTTC,CASSQDRLPPSNEQFF
-,TRBJ2-3,TRBV2,few,TGTGCCAGCTGCCAGAACACAGATACGCAGTATTTT,CASCQNTDTQYF
TRBD2,TRBJ2-1,TRBV10-3,few,TGTGCCATCAGTGAAGGACTAGCGGGGCCCCAGGAGCAGTTCTTC,CAISEGLAGPQEQFF
TRBD1,TRBJ2-1,TRBV12-3/TRBV12-4,-,TGTGCCAGCAGTGCCGGGACAGGGGGCACTAGCGGGGATCCCTACAATGAGCAGTTCTTC,CASSAGTGGTSGDPYNEQFF
TRBD1,TRBJ1-6,TRBV12-3/TRBV12-4,few,TGTGCCAGTTGGAGGACAGGGCAGGCACCCCTCCACTTT,CASWRTGQAPLHF
-,TRBJ2-2,TRBV4-2,few,TGTGCCAGCAGCCAAGGAGGGGCTAGTACCACCGGGGAGCTGTTTTTT,CASSQGGASTTGELFF
TRBD2,TRBJ2-5,TRBV12-3/TRBV12-4,few,TGTGCCAGCAGCCTTCAGCTAGCGGGAGGGCAAGAGACCCAGTACTTC,CASSLQLAGGQETQYF
TRBD2,TRBJ2-1,TRBV9,few,TGTGCCAGCAGCCGGACTAGCGGGAGGGCCCCCCCGAGAAATGAGCAGTTCTTC,CASSRTSGRAPPRNEQFF
-,TRBJ1-5,TRBV4-2,few,TGTGCCAGCAGCCAAGTGAGTGGCAATCAGCCCCAGCATTTT,CASSQVSGNQPQHF
-,TRBJ2-3,TRBV4-3,-,TGCGCCAGCAGCCAAGATAGTAGCACAGATACGCAGTATTTT,CASSQDSSTDTQYF
-,TRBJ2-5,TRBV6-2/TRBV6-3,few,TGTGCCAGCAGAACAGGAGGAGAGACCCAGTACTTC,CASRTGGETQYF
TRBD2,TRBJ2-3,TRBV9,once,TGTGCCAGCAGCGTCAGCGGGAGGGCCGGAGGAGATACGCAGTATTTT,CASSVSGRAGGDTQYF
TRBD1,TRBJ2-2,TRBV6-6,many,TGTGCCAGCAGCCAACCAGGGGGCACCGGGGAGCTGTTTTTT,CASSQPGGTGELFF
TRBD2,TRBJ2-1,TRBV7-2,few,TGTGCCAGCAGCTTCGGGAGGATCTCAATTGAGCAGTTCTTC,CASSFGRISIEQFF
-,TRBJ2-2,TRBV28,many,TGTGCCAGCAGTTTGGGGGGAGCTCTGGCCGGGGAGCTGTTTTTT,CASSLGGALAGELFF
-,TRBJ1-1,TRBV20-1,few,TGCAGTGCTAGTACACTTTACACTGAAGCTTTCTTT,CSASTLYTEAFF
-,TRBJ2-2,TRBV4-3,-,TGCGCCAGCAGCCAACGGCTAGACAACACCGGGGAGCTGTTTTTT,CASSQRLDNTGELFF
-,TRBJ2-7,TRBV5-1,-,TGCGCCAGCAGCTTGGGACGGGAGTTCTACGAGCAGTACTTC,CASSLGREFYEQYF
TRBD1,TRBJ1-5,TRBV12-3/TRBV12-4,few,TGTGCCAGCAGTTCCGCCGGGACAGGGAGCAATCAGCCCCAGCATTTT,CASSSAGTGSNQPQHF
-,TRBJ2-4,TRBV29-1,few,TGCAGCGTTGAAACCCGACAGGCGGGGGCCAAAAACATTCAGTACTTC,CSVETRQAGAKNIQYF
TRBD1,TRBJ2-3,TRBV28,-,TGTGCCAGCAGTACCGGACAGGGACTTGCCGCAGATACGCAGTATTTT,CASSTGQGLAADTQYF
-,TRBJ2-2,TRBV6-2/TRBV6-3,-,TGTGCCAGCAGACAGGGATTAGACACCGGGGAGCTGTTTTTT,CASRQGLDTGELFF
-,TRBJ2-7,TRBV12-3/TRBV12-4,-,TGTGCCAGCAGTTCCGGCAGCCCCTACGAGCAGTACTTC,CASSSGSPYEQYF
-,TRBJ1-1,TRBV12-3/TRBV12-4,many,TGTGCCAGCAGCTCTCCCGGTCTGCGGACTGAAGCTTTCTTT,CASSSPGLRTEAFF
-,TRBJ1-3,TRBV20-1,few,TGCAGTGCTAGAGATGGCAGAAACTCTGGAAACACCATATATTTT,CSARDGRNSGNTIYF
TRBD1,TRBJ2-5,TRBV28,-,TGTGCCAGCAGTTCCCTTGCAGGGGGCGCGGAGACCCAGTACTTC,CASSSLAGGAETQYF
TRBD1,TRBJ2-1,TRBV6-5,once,TGTGCCAGCAGTTCCCAGGGGGCATTGGATGAGCAGTTCTTC,CASSSQGALDEQFF
-,TRBJ2-7,TRBV21-1,-,TGTGCCAGAGAGCTCAGGGGCCACGAGCAGTACTTC,CARELRGHEQYF
-,TRBJ2-1,TRBV21-1,-,TGTGCCAGCAGCAAAGCGGAACCTCCGAGTGAACTTCTGACTAGCGGGCAATTCTTC,CASSKAEPPSELLTSGQFF
TRBD2,TRBJ2-5,TRBV20-1,-,TGCAGTGCTAGATCGCGGACTAGCGGGAGTTCTGAGACCCAGTACTTC,CSARSRTSGSSETQYF
-,TRBJ2-3,TRBV29-1,-,TGCAGCGTTGAAAATACTCCCGTATCGGATACGCAGTATTTT,CSVENTPVSDTQYF
TRBD2,TRBJ2-1,TRBV11-1,few,TGTGCCAGCAGCTCCGGGACTAGCGGGAGAGCGTCCTACAATGAGCAGTTCTTC,CASSSGTSGRASYNEQFF
-,TRBJ1-6,TRBV20-1,-,TGCAGTGCTAGCTGGACGGGGGGGCGTTCACCCCTCCACTTT,CSASWTGGRSPLHF
TRBD1,TRBJ1-2,TRBV7-9,many,TGTGCCAGCAGCCTCCGACAGGGGGCTGGTGGCTACACCTTC,CASSLRQGAGGYTF
-,TRBJ2-7,TRBV10-3,few,TGTGCCATCAGTTTATATTACGAGCAGTACTTC,CAISLYYEQYF
-,TRBJ2-3,TRBV7-2,once,TGTGCCAGCAGCTCCCGAACGCGAGATACGCAGTATTTT,CASSSRTRDTQYF
-,TRBJ2-7,TRBV24-1,-,TGTGCCACCAGTGATGGCGGGGACTACGAGCAGTACTTC,CATSDGGDYEQYF
TRBD1,TRBJ2-3,TRBV10-3,-,TGTGCCATCAGTGAGGCCCCCCCCACAGGGGTCCATACGCAGTATTTT,CAISEAPPTGVHTQYF
-,TRBJ2-4,TRBV6-5,-,TGTGCCAGCAGTCCTCAGTTCCTAGCCAAAAACATTCAGTACTTC,CASSPQFLAKNIQYF
-,TRBJ2-7,TRBV5-4,-,TGTGCCAGCAGCATATCAAGCTACGAGCAGTACTTC,CASSISSYEQYF
TRBD2,TRBJ2-2,TRBV28,-,TGTGCCAGCAGTCCCCCGACTAGCGGGCCGTACACCGGGGAGCTGTTTTTT,CASSPPTSGPYTGELFF
-,TRBJ2-2,TRBV24-1,-,TGTGCCACCAGTGACATCCAGGGGACATTGAACACCGGGGAGCTGTTTTTT,CATSDIQGTLNTGELFF
-,TRBJ1-1,TRBV6-6,-,TGTGCCAGCAGTTACCGGGACGCAAAGAACACTGAAGCTTTCTTT,CASSYRDAKNTEAFF
TRBD1,TRBJ2-4,TRBV6-2/TRBV6-3,few,TGTGCCAGCAACTTCTATGGACAGGGCACAAACATTCAGTACTTC,CASNFYGQGTNIQYF
-,TRBJ1-3,TRBV7-6,few,TGTGCCAGCAGCGGTCAACAGGGTTTCTCTGGAAACACCATATATTTT,CASSGQQGFSGNTIYF
-,TRBJ2-2,TRBV6-2/TRBV6-3,-,TGTGCCAGCAGTTACGCCGTACAGGGTAGGGGAAACGTAGACACCGGGGAGCTGTTTTTT,CASSYAVQGRGNVDTGELFF
-,TRBJ1-4,TRBV4-2,few,TGTGCCAGCAGCCAAGATATGACTTTTGGACGGGGGGATAATGAAAAACTGTTTTTT,CASSQDMTFGRGDNEKLFF
-,TRBJ2-5,TRBV5-1,-,TGCGCCAGCAGCTTGGAAGGGGCAGAACCAAAAGAGACCCAGTACTTC,CASSLEGAEPKETQYF
-,TRBJ2-3,TRBV20-1,many,TGCAGTGCTATACGCCGGGCAGACGGCATGACAGATACGCAGTATTTT,CSAIRRADGMTDTQYF
-,TRBJ1-1,TRBV6-2/TRBV6-3,-,TGTGCCAGCAGTTACACTGGCCGTCAGGCTTTCTTT,CASSYTGRQAFF
TRBD1,TRBJ2-7,TRBV20-1,few,TGCAGTGCTAGAGATTTCCGGACAGGGAAAGTTTTACCGGTCGAGCAGTACTTC,CSARDFRTGKVLPVEQYF
TRBD2,TRBJ2-1,TRBV12-3/TRBV12-4,few,TGTGCCAGCAGTCCGGGGGGTAGCCGGGACAATGAGCAGTTCTTC,CASSPGGSRDNEQFF
-,TRBJ2-7,TRBV20-1,-,TGCAGTGCTAGCGACAGCAACTCCTACGAGCAGTACTTC,CSASDSNSYEQYF
TRBD1,TRBJ1-1,TRBV20-1,-,TGCAGTGCTTCTAACGACAGGGAGACTGAAGCTTTCTTT,CSASNDRETEAFF
-,TRBJ1-1,TRBV12-3/TRBV12-4,medium-sized,TGTGCCAGCCAACGGGAGGCTAACACTGAAGCTTTCTTT,CASQREANTEAFF
TRBD2,TRBJ2-2,TRBV24-1,-,TGTGCCACCAGTGATTGGACTAGCGGGGACACCGGGGAGCTGTTTTTT,CATSDWTSGDTGELFF
TRBD2,TRBJ2-3,TRBV6-5,few,TGTGCCAGCAGCCTAGCGGGAGGGCCGGCAGATACGCAGTATTTT,CASSLAGGPADTQYF